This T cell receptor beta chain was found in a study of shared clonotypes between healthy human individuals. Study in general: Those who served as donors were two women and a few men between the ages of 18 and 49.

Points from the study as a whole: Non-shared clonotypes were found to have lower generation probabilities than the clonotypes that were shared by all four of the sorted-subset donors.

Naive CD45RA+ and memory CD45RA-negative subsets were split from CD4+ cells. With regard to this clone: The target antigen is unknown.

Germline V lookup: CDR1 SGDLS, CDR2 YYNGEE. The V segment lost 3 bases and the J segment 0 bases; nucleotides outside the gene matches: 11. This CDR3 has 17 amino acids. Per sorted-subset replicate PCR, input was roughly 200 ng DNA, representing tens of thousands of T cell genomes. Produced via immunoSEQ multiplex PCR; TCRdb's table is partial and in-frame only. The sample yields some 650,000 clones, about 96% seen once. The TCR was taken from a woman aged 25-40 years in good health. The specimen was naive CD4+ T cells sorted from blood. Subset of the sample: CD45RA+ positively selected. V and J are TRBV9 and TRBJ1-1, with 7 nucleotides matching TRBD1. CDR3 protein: CASSGDSQELMNTEAFF. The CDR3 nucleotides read TGTGCCAGCAGCGGGGACAGCCAGGAGCTCATGAACACTGAAGCTTTCTTT.